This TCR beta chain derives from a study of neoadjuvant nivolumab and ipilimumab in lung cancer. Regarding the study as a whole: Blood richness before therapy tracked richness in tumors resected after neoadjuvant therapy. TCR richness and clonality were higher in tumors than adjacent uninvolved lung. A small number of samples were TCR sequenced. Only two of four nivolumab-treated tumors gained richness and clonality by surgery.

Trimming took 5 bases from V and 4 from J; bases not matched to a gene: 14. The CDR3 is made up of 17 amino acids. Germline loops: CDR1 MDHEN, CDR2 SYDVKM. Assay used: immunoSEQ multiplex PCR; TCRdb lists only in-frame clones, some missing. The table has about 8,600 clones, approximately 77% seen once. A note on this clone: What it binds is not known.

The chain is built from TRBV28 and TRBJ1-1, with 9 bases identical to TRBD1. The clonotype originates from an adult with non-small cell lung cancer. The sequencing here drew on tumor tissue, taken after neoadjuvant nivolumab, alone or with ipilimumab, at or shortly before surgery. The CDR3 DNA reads TGTGCCAGCAGTCTATCTACAGGGGGCTTTTTGGGCACTGAAGCTTTCTTT. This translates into CASSLSTGGFLGTEAFF.